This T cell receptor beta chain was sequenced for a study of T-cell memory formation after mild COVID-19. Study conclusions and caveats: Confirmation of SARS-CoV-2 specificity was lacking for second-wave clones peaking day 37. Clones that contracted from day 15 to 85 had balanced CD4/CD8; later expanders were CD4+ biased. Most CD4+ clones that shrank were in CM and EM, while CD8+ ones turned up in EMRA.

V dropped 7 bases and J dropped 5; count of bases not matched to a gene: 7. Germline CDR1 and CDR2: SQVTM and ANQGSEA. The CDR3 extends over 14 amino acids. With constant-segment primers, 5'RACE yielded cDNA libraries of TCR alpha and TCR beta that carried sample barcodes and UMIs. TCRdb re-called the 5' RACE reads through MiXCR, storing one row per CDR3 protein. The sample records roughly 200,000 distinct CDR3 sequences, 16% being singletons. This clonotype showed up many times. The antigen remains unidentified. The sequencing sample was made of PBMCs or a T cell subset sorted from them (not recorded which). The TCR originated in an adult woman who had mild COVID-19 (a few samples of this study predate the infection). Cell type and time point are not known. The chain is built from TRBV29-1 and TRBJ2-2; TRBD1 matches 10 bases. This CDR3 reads CSGTWGQGTGELFF. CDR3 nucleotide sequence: TGCAGCGGTACCTGGGGACAGGGGACCGGGGAGCTGTTTTTT.